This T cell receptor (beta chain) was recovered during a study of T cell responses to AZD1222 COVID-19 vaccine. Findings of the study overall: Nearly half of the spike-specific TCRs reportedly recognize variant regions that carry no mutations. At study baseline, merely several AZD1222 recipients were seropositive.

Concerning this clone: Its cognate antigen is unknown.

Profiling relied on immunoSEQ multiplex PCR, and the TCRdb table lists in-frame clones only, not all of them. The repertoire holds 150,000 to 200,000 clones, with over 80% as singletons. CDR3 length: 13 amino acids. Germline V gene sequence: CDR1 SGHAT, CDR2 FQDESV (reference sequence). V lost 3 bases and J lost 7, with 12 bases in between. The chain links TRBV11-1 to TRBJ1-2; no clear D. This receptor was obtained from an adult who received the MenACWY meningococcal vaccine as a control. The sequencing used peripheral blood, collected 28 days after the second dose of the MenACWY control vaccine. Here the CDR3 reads CASSFGLAPGYTF. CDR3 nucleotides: TGTGCCAGCAGCTTCGGTCTAGCCCCTGGCTACACCTTC.